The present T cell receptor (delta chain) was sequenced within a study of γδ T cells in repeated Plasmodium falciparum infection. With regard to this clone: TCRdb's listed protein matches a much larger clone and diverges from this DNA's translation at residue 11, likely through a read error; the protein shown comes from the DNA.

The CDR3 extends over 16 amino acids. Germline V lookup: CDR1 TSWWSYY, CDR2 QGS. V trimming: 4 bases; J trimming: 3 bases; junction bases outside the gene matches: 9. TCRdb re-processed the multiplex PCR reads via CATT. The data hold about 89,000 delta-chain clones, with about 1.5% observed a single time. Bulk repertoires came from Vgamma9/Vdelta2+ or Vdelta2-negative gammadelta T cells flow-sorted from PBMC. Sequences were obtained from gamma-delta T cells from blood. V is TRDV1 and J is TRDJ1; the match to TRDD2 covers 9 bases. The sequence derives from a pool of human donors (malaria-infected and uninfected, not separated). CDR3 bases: TGTGCTCTTGGGGCTACCTTCCTACGTATCCCCGATAAACTCATCTTT. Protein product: CALGATFLRIPDKLIF.